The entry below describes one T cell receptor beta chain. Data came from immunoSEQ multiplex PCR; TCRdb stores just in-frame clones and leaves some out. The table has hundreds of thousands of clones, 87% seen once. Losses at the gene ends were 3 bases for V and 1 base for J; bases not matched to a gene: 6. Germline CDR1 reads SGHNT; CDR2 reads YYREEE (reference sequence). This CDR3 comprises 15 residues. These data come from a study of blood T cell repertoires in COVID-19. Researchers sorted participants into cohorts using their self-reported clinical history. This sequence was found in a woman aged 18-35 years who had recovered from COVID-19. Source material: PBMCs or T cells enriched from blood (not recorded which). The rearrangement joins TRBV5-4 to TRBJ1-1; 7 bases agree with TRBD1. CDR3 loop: CASSSGQVGNTEAFF. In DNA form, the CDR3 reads TGTGCCAGCAGCTCAGGACAGGTCGGGAACACTGAAGCTTTCTTT.